This TCR beta chain was profiled in a study of blood T cell repertoires in COVID-19. Study background: There were acute and convalescent COVID-19 samples, and they came from the United States, Italy and Spain. PBMCs, B-cell-depleted T cells, or T cells were the source of the cDNA or gDNA that made up the material.

Germline values: CDR1 SGHDT, CDR2 YYEEEE. The CDR3 is 15 amino acids. The junction had 2 bases not matched to a gene; V was cut back by 0 bases and J by 2 bases. This clone was seen just once. In the original analysis: Cell counts per sample came from amplifying reference gene primers. Method: immunoSEQ multiplex PCR; TCRdb's copy keeps in-frame clones and lacks some. That table is the source of V, J and clone size, and D and trimming were worked out from the DNA. The table lists about 210,000 clones, approximately 82% of them singletons, with more than 9% in the top ten. This chain uses TRBV5-6 with TRBJ2-7; 10 nucleotides align to TRBD2. Sequenced input: peripheral blood. This clonotype was obtained from a man in his fifties or sixties with active or convalescent COVID-19. CDR3 in amino acids: CASSLGLAGPYEQYF. CDR3 sequence (DNA): TGTGCCAGCAGCTTGGGACTAGCGGGCCCCTACGAGCAGTACTTC.